A single sample is the source of the 18 T cell receptor beta chains below, sequenced in a study of OX40 agonist ivuxolimab in advanced cancers. Only in-frame clones appear in the TCRdb table, and some are missing; sequencing was by immunoSEQ multiplex PCR. The sample lists 99,000 or so clones; roughly 95% were seen once. The sequenced sample was CD4+ or CD8+ T cells sorted from blood, obtained in a trial of the OX40 agonist ivuxolimab. The receptors stem from an adult with an advanced solid tumor such as melanoma, head and neck, liver or kidney cancer.

This chain joins TRBV5-6 and TRBJ1-1; D is possibly TRBD1 (5 bases). Between the trimmed V and J ends, which lost 1 base and 0 bases, there was a span of 7 bases. The CDR3 is 14 amino acids. Germline CDR1 SGHDT, CDR2 YYEEEE. The CDR3 DNA reads as TGTGCCAGCAGCTTGAGGGGAATGAACACTGAAGCTTTCTTT. It yields the protein CASSLRGMNTEAFF.

This clone was counted a single time. This sequence joins TRBV28 and TRBJ1-1; D unclear. The CDR3 consists of 13 residues. The V gene's germline CDR1 is MDHEN and CDR2 SYDVKM. Trimming took 5 bases from V and 8 from J, leaving 15 bases between them. The CDR3 DNA is TGTGCCAGCAGTCCCACGACCCCCGCGGAAGCTTTCTTT. Translation: CASSPTTPAEAFF.

This chain joins TRBV9 and TRBJ2-3; possible D gene TRBD2, 6 bases. The CDR3 has 17 residues. From germline, CDR1 is SGDLS and CDR2 YYNGEE. Trimming stripped 0 bases from V and 1 base from J, with 15 bases between. CDR3 in DNA: TGTGCCAGCAGCGTAGGATCCGGGAGCATAGGCACAGATACGCAGTATTTT. Its protein is CASSVGSGSIGTDTQYF.

The chain links TRBV28 to TRBJ2-7; possibly TRBD2 for D (5 bases). Trimming cost V 2 bases and J 2 bases, with 16 bases left between them. In germline, CDR1 is MDHEN, CDR2 SYDVKM. The CDR3 has 16 amino acids. Here the CDR3 DNA reads TGTGCCAGCAGTTTAGCAGTGGACGGGGATCCCTACGAGCAGTACTTC. As protein: CASSLAVDGDPYEQYF.

This clone showed up just once. The chain combines TRBV28 with TRBJ2-7; the match to TRBD1 covers 9 bases. Germline lookup yields CDR1 MDHEN and CDR2 SYDVKM. The V gene end was trimmed by 8 bases and the J gene end by 5 bases; junction bases not matched to a gene: 10. The CDR3 length is 14 residues. CDR3 residues: CASGLDRGRNEQYF. CDR3 DNA: TGTGCCAGCGGACTTGACAGGGGGAGGAACGAGCAGTACTTC.

The V gene is TRBV28, the J gene TRBJ2-3; 10 nucleotides line up with TRBD1. J gave up 2 bases and V 5 bases, and 4 bases lay outside the gene matches. Looked up from germline, CDR1 is MDHEN and CDR2 is SYDVKM. This CDR3 has 15 residues. In DNA form, the CDR3 reads TGTGCCAGCAGTGGGGACAGGGGATTCACAGATACGCAGTATTTT. It encodes CASSGDRGFTDTQYF.

The rearrangement uses TRBV6-6 and TRBJ1-6, with D possibly matching TRBD1 (6 bases). V was cut by 6 bases and J by 3 bases, with 12 bases left in between. Germline CDR1 reads MNHNY; CDR2 reads SVGAGI (reference sequence). This CDR3 contains 15 residues. The CDR3 DNA is TGTGCCAGCAGACAGGGACCGATCTATAATTCACCCCTCCACTTT. It codes for CASRQGPIYNSPLHF.

The chain has TRBV19 and TRBJ2-2, with 10 nucleotides matching TRBD1. CDR3 length equals 14 residues. The trim removed 7 bases at V and 6 bases at J, leaving 5 bases unmatched. Germline V gene lookup returns CDR1 LNHDA and CDR2 SQIVND (reference sequence). This chain's CDR3 is CASKGQGIPGELFF. The DNA of the CDR3 is TGTGCCAGTAAGGGACAGGGGATCCCCGGGGAGCTGTTTTTT. Using reference TRBV19 and TRBJ2-2 for the parts outside the CDR3, the full variable domain is DGGITQSPKYLFRKEGQNVTLSCEQNLNHDAMYWYRQDPGQGLRLIYYSQIVNDFQKGDIAEGYSVSREKKESFPLTVTSAQKNPTAFYLCASKGQGIPGELFFGEGSRLTVL.

The chain is built from TRBV9 and TRBJ2-3, with 10 positions matching TRBD2. The germline gives CDR1 SGDLS, CDR2 YYNGEE. The CDR3 loop spans 18 amino acids. Trimming took 0 bases from V and 2 from J; bases not matched to a gene: 9. For the CDR3, the DNA is TGTGCCAGCAGCGTAGATACTAGCGGGACGTCAATCACAGATACGCAGTATTTT. Amino acids: CASSVDTSGTSITDTQYF.

This rearrangement joins TRBV9 to TRBJ2-1, with 9 bases that match TRBD2. The V gene's germline CDR1 is SGDLS and CDR2 YYNGEE. The CDR3 runs 15 residues. With V trimmed by 3 bases and J by 9 bases, 10 bases remained unmatched. The CDR3 DNA reads as TGTGCCAGCAGCGACCATGGGACTAGCTATGGTGAGCAGTTCTTC. Translating it yields CASSDHGTSYGEQFF. The variable domain in full, completed from reference TRBV9 and TRBJ2-1, reads DSGVTQTPKHLITATGQRVTLRCSPRSGDLSVYWYQQSLDQGLQFLIQYYNGEERAKGNILERFSAQQFPDLHSELNLSSLELGDSALYFCASSDHGTSYGEQFFGPGTRLTVL.

This chain uses TRBV9 with TRBJ1-5; D remains ambiguous. Germline CDR1 is SGDLS and CDR2 is YYNGEE. CDR3 size: 14 residues. Trimming stripped 0 bases from V and 1 base from J, with 5 bases between. The CDR3 loop is CASSVGASNQPQHF. The CDR3 region has the DNA TGTGCCAGCAGCGTAGGGGCGAGCAATCAGCCCCAGCATTTT.

This chain connects TRBV10-3 to TRBJ1-2; possible D gene TRBD1, 5 bases. This CDR3 region has 14 residues. Trimming shortened V by 2 bases and J by 4 bases, and 11 bases separated the two germline ends. Germline V gene lookup returns CDR1 ENHRY and CDR2 SYGVKD. CDR3 residues: CAISEGRVVYGYTF. CDR3 DNA: TGTGCCATCAGTGAGGGCAGGGTCGTCTATGGCTACACCTTC.

This clone has a single count. This rearrangement joins TRBV7-9 to TRBJ2-7; D not resolved. From germline, CDR1 is SEHNR and CDR2 FQNEAQ (reference sequence). CDR3 length: 16 residues. Between the trimmed V and J ends, which lost 5 bases and 0 bases, there was a span of 17 bases. The CDR3 protein is CASSPTPSVSSYEQYF. The CDR3 nucleotides are TGTGCCAGCAGCCCGACCCCCAGCGTGAGCTCCTACGAGCAGTACTTC.

This chain joins TRBV4-2 and TRBJ2-3, with 7 bases identical to TRBD2. Germline CDR1 is LGHNA and CDR2 is YNFKEQ. This CDR3 comprises 15 residues. V gave up 0 bases and J gave up 5 bases; unmatched junction bases: 5. Written as DNA, the CDR3 is TGTGCCAGCAGCCAAGAAGCGGGGTACGGAGATACGCAGTATTTT. Translated, it gives CASSQEAGYGDTQYF.

The rearrangement links TRBV20-1 to TRBJ2-7; 7 bases are shared with TRBD1. Trimming took 6 bases from V and 3 from J; bases not matched to a gene: 2. There are 11 residues in the CDR3. CDR1 and CDR2 from the germline V gene are DFQATT and SNEGSKA (reference sequence). In DNA, the CDR3 is TGCAGTGCCGGACAGGACTACGAGCAGTACTTC. Translating it yields CSAGQDYEQYF.

The chain combines TRBV6-6 with TRBJ1-2; 7 nucleotides align to TRBD1. The ends lost 2 bases at V and 4 bases at J; junction bases unmatched: 7. Germline CDR1 reads MNHNY; CDR2 reads SVGAGI (reference sequence). This CDR3 contains 15 residues. In nucleotides, the CDR3 is TGTGCCAGCAGTTACGGGGACAGCAGTGGCTATGGCTACACCTTC. Translating gives CASSYGDSSGYGYTF.

This sequence joins TRBV7-2 and TRBJ1-1, with TRBD1 as a possible D gene (6 bases). CDR3 length equals 14 residues. Trimming removed 7 bases at V and 6 bases at J, with 18 bases between. Germline V gene data show CDR1 as SGHTA and CDR2 as FQGNSA. The CDR3 coding sequence is TGTGCCAGCAAGACTCGGACAGCTAGTCCTGAAGCTTTCTTT. Its protein is CASKTRTASPEAFF.

The chain employs TRBV25-1 and TRBJ2-7, with 10 positions matching TRBD2. Trimming removed 4 bases from V and 6 bases from J; junction bases left unmatched: 6. Germline lookup yields CDR1 MGHDK and CDR2 SYGVNS. This CDR3 contains 14 residues. Here the CDR3 reads CASSGASGSTEQYF. The DNA for the CDR3 is TGTGCCAGCAGTGGGGCTAGCGGGAGTACCGAGCAGTACTTC.